The next 24 T cell receptor beta chains were all read from a single sample in a study of T-cell reconstitution after alpha-beta-depleted transplantation in children. Unique molecular identifiers were used in preparing the TCRbeta library. One entry per CDR3 protein, called by TCRdb with MiXCR from the PCR reads. The sample lists around 960,000 distinct CDR3 sequences, about 29% seen once, with roughly 30% in the top ten. Sequences were derived from PBMCs, mostly from graft donor cells, sampled 360 days after TCRalphabeta/CD19-depleted stem cell transplant. These receptors originate from a boy under three years old who had a stem cell transplant for SCID, so the T cells may come from the graft donor.

This clonotype was seen a few times. This chain joins TRBV28 and TRBJ1-3; TRBD1 matches at 7 bases. Trimming at V came to 5 bases and at J to 0 bases, leaving 10 bases not matched to a gene. This CDR3 comprises 17 residues. The germline CDR1 and CDR2 sequences are MDHEN and SYDVKM. For the CDR3, the DNA is TGTGCCAGCAGTCTTTCCGGGACAGCCCGCTCTGGAAACACCATATATTTT. Protein product: CASSLSGTARSGNTIYF.

There are a few counts of this clonotype. A read error may account for a junction end that differs from germline. The rearrangement links TRBV5-1 to TRBJ2-7; 8 nucleotides align to TRBD1. Germline-derived CDR1 and CDR2 are SGHRS and YFSETQ. This CDR3 has 11 residues. CDR3 protein: CASSGDRDRLF. DNA for the CDR3: TGCGCCAGCAGCGGCGACCGGGACAGGCTTTTC.

This chain uses TRBV2 with TRBJ1-1; no clear D gene. The CDR3 spans 14 residues. The germline V and J ends were trimmed by 7 bases and 0 bases, with 12 bases remaining between them. Germline CDR1 SNHLY, CDR2 FYNNEI. The CDR3 spells CASIMTRMNTEAFF. DNA for the CDR3: TGTGCCAGCATCATGACACGGATGAACACTGAAGCTTTCTTT. Full variable domain (missing parts from reference TRBV2 and TRBJ1-1): EPEVTQTPSHQVTQMGQEVILRCVPISNHLYFYWYRQILGQKVEFLVSFYNNEISEKSEIFDDQFSVERPDGSNFTLKIRSTKLEDSAMYFCASIMTRMNTEAFFGQGTRLTVV.

The V and J genes are TRBV20-1 and TRBJ1-6; TRBD1 matches at 9 bases. Germline assignment: CDR1 DFQATT and CDR2 SNEGSKA (reference sequence). The CDR3 spans 14 residues. The V and J ends lost 5 bases and 6 bases, in that order; junction bases with no gene match: 5. CDR3 residues: CSAPRQGGNSPLHF. In nucleotides, the CDR3 is TGCAGTGCTCCCCGACAGGGGGGTAATTCACCCCTCCACTTT.

There are a few counts of this clonotype. The gene calls are TRBV5-1 and TRBJ1-5, with D possibly TRBD1 on 5 matching bases. Germline-derived CDR1 and CDR2 are SGHRS and YFSETQ. The length of the CDR3 is 14 residues. The V and J ends lost 0 bases and 8 bases respectively, with 12 bases between them. CDR3 sequence reads: CASSLDGGMKPQHF. The CDR3 coding sequence is TGCGCCAGCAGCTTGGACGGGGGGATGAAGCCCCAGCATTTT.

This rearrangement joins TRBV6-1 to TRBJ2-3; 8 bases match TRBD1. The CDR3 is 15 residues long. The germline V gene has CDR1 MNHNS and CDR2 SASEGT. The V gene end was trimmed by 5 bases and the J gene end by 2 bases; junction bases not matched to a gene: 6. The CDR3 is CASSPPGQVTDTQYF. CDR3 coding DNA: TGTGCCAGCAGTCCGCCGGGACAGGTCACAGATACGCAGTATTTT.

This clonotype was observed a few times. The chain links TRBV20-1 to TRBJ2-3; 7 bases are a match to TRBD2. The CDR3 is 16 residues long. The ends lost 4 bases at V and 0 bases at J; junction bases unmatched: 10. Germline CDR1 reads DFQATT; CDR2 reads SNEGSKA (reference sequence). The CDR3 nucleotides read TGCAGTGCTACTCCCCAACTAGCGCTGAGCACAGATACGCAGTATTTT. Protein sequence: CSATPQLALSTDTQYF.

This sequence joins TRBV20-1 and TRBJ1-1; D perhaps matches TRBD1 (5 bases). In germline, CDR1 is DFQATT, CDR2 SNEGSKA (reference sequence). V was clipped by 5 bases and J by 0 bases, with 16 bases between them. This CDR3 spans 15 amino acids. The CDR3 region is CSALGGAGMNTEAFF. In DNA form, the CDR3 reads TGCAGTGCTTTGGGGGGAGCAGGCATGAACACTGAAGCTTTCTTT.

This clonotype was counted between two and nine times. The chain links TRBV7-7 to TRBJ2-3; D is unresolved. V lost 4 bases, J lost 9 bases, and 14 bases lay in between. CDR1 and CDR2 from the germline V gene are SSHAT and FNYEAQ (reference sequence). The CDR3 runs 13 residues. In DNA form, the CDR3 reads TGTGCCAGCAGCTCTAGGACGGGTGGAACGCAGTATTTT. Translating gives CASSSRTGGTQYF.

This clonotype was seen a handful of times. The J gene is TRBJ2-3, the V gene TRBV5-8; TRBD1 might be the D (6 bases). CDR1 SGHTS and CDR2 YDEGEE come from the germline V gene. With 2 bases removed from V and 1 base from J, the gap between germline ends came to 11 bases. The CDR3 length is 15 residues. The CDR3 DNA sequence: TGTGCCAGCAGCTTTTCCGGGACACGCACAGATACGCAGTATTTT. Its protein product is CASSFSGTRTDTQYF. The variable domain in full, with the rest retrieved from reference TRBV5-8 and TRBJ2-3, is EAGVTQSPTHLIKTRGQQATLRCSPISGHTSVYWYQQALGLGLQFLLWYDEGEERNRGNFPPRFSGRQFPNYSSELNVNALELEDSALYLCASSFSGTRTDTQYFGPGTRLTVL.

The gene calls are TRBV5-1 and TRBJ2-7, with TRBD2 matching over 11 bases. V lost 7 bases to trimming and J lost 3 bases; unmatched junction nucleotides: 6. Germline-derived CDR1 and CDR2 are SGHRS and YFSETQ. The length of the CDR3 is 14 residues. The CDR3 sequence is CASAQTSGVYEQYF. The CDR3 DNA is TGCGCCAGCGCCCAGACTAGCGGGGTCTACGAGCAGTACTTC.

The rearrangement links TRBV5-1 to TRBJ2-7; 7 bases are shared with TRBD1. CDR3 size: 14 residues. Germline CDR1 SGHRS, CDR2 YFSETQ. V was pared by 4 bases and J by 2 bases, with 6 bases of the junction left unmatched. This CDR3 reads CASSPWDSAYEQYF. The CDR3 DNA follows: TGCGCCAGCAGCCCATGGGACAGCGCCTACGAGCAGTACTTC.

This rearrangement joins TRBV7-3 to TRBJ2-1; maybe TRBD1 (6 bases). The CDR3 runs 15 residues. CDR1 and CDR2 (germline): SGHTA, FQGTGA. Trimming cost V 5 bases and J 6 bases, with 17 bases left between them. The CDR3 spells CASSRGSALGNEQFF. The CDR3 DNA reads TGTGCCAGCAGCAGGGGGTCAGCTTTGGGCAATGAGCAGTTCTTC.

The chain has TRBV3-1 and TRBJ2-3, with D possibly TRBD1 on 5 matching bases. This CDR3 contains 20 residues. Germline V gives CDR1 LGHDT, CDR2 YNNKEL (reference sequence). With 4 bases removed from V and 6 bases from J, the gap between germline ends came to 32 bases. The CDR3 DNA reads TGTGCCAGCAGCCTATCAATTATACCAATGACAGTCCCGGGTTCGGATACGCAGTATTTT. This encodes CASSLSIIPMTVPGSDTQYF.

This rearrangement joins TRBV4-2 to TRBJ2-3, with 8 bases lining up with TRBD2. This CDR3 region has 17 residues. V trimming: 4 bases; J trimming: 6 bases; junction bases outside the gene matches: 15. Germline V gene data show CDR1 as LGHNA and CDR2 as YNFKEQ. CDR3 sequence (DNA): TGTGCCAGCAGCCCAACCGTAGGGGCGGGGGGACCGGATACGCAGTATTTT. The encoded protein is CASSPTVGAGGPDTQYF.

The rearrangement links TRBV7-2 to TRBJ2-1, with TRBD2 identical over 13 bases. Germline assignment: CDR1 SGHTA and CDR2 FQGNSA. This CDR3 spans 17 amino acids. With 0 bases clipped from V and 5 bases from J, the junction kept 4 bases outside the gene matches. The CDR3, as DNA: TGTGCCAGCAGCTTAGCCGTACTAGCGGGGGGGGACAATGAGCAGTTCTTC. It translates to CASSLAVLAGGDNEQFF.

The chain uses TRBV7-3 and TRBJ2-1, with D perhaps being TRBD1 or TRBD2 (5 bases each). Germline V gene lookup returns CDR1 SGHTA and CDR2 FQGTGA. This CDR3 is 16 amino acids long. Deletions cut 0 bases from V and 2 bases from J, with 11 bases between. CDR3 bases: TGTGCCAGCAGCTTAACGGGGGTAATCGCCTACAATGAGCAGTTCTTC. Translating it yields CASSLTGVIAYNEQFF.

This clonotype was recorded a few times. This chain connects TRBV29-1 to TRBJ1-1; 9 bases agree with TRBD1. The CDR3 is 11 residues long. V shed 7 bases and J 10 bases; nucleotides not matched to a gene: 7. From germline, CDR1 is SQVTM and CDR2 ANQGSEA. Here the CDR3 reads CSGQLDRGAFF. The CDR3 coding sequence is TGCAGCGGACAACTGGACAGGGGAGCTTTCTTT.

This clonotype was observed a few times. CDR3 in DNA: TGCGCCAGCAGCCCCGGCACCTTGAGCTCTGGAAACACCATATATTTT. Translated, it gives CASSPGTLSSGNTIYF. The gene calls are TRBV5-1 and TRBJ1-3; D is uncertain. Deletions cut 4 bases from V and 0 bases from J, with 14 bases between. The CDR3 has 16 amino acids. Germline lookup yields CDR1 SGHRS and CDR2 YFSETQ.

This clonotype was seen only a few times. Here the CDR3 DNA reads TGCAGTGCTGCCCGGGACAGGGGCGAAGAGACCCAGTACTTC. Translating gives CSAARDRGEETQYF. The V gene is TRBV20-1, the J gene TRBJ2-5; 10 nucleotides match TRBD1. The V segment lost 5 bases and the J segment 3 bases; nucleotides outside the gene matches: 6. This CDR3 comprises 14 residues. CDR1 and CDR2 from the germline V gene are DFQATT and SNEGSKA (reference sequence).

This chain connects TRBV5-1 to TRBJ2-1; D gene uncertain. CDR1 and CDR2 from the germline V gene are SGHRS and YFSETQ. V shed 4 bases and J shed 6 bases, with 17 bases lying between them. The CDR3 consists of 15 residues. For the CDR3, the DNA is TGCGCCAGCAGCCCCGGCACAACGATTTCCAATGAGCAGTTCTTC. Its translation is CASSPGTTISNEQFF.

The chain joins TRBV27 to TRBJ1-1, with 8 bases matching TRBD1. The germline V gene encodes CDR1 MNHEY and CDR2 SMNVEV (reference sequence). Trimming cost V 4 bases and J 1 base; bases outside gene matches: 8. This CDR3 region has 16 residues. CDR3 loop: CASSSGRGRGNTEAFF. The CDR3 bases are TGTGCCAGCAGTTCGGGCAGGGGGCGCGGGAACACTGAAGCTTTCTTT.

The V gene is TRBV3-1, the J gene TRBJ1-1; weak D call: TRBD1 (5 bases). The CDR3 has 16 amino acids. Germline values: CDR1 LGHDT, CDR2 YNNKEL (reference sequence). V was clipped by 3 bases and J by 0 bases, with 14 bases between them. The CDR3 bases are TGTGCCAGCAGCCATAGGATCAGGGCTCTGAACACTGAAGCTTTCTTT. This translates into CASSHRIRALNTEAFF.

This clonotype appeared a few times. The rearrangement links TRBV29-1 to TRBJ2-5, with a possible D match to TRBD2 (6 bases). The CDR3 spans 15 residues. The germline gives CDR1 SQVTM, CDR2 ANQGSEA. With 6 bases removed from V and 2 bases from J, the gap between germline ends came to 19 bases. CDR3 DNA sequence: TGCAGCGTCCCCTCGGGGGTAGTGAGGCAAGAGACCCAGTACTTC. Translation gives CSVPSGVVRQETQYF. Full variable domain (remainder filled in from reference TRBV29-1 and TRBJ2-5): SAVISQKPSRDICQRGTSLTIQCQVDSQVTMMFWYRQQPGQSLTLIATANQGSEATYESGFVIDKFPISRPNLTFSTLTVSNMSPEDSSIYLCSVPSGVVRQETQYFGPGTRLLVL.